Listed below are T cell receptor beta chains from one sample, sequenced in a study of cytomegalovirus exposure and HLA in healthy donors. Some clones are missing from TCRdb's copy, which holds only in-frame ones; the method was immunoSEQ multiplex PCR. The repertoire holds about 130,000 clones, with 85% to 90% as singletons. Sequenced sample: PBMCs. The receptors derive from a man under 40 in good health and CMV-seronegative. The CDR3 runs from the conserved cysteine through the conserved F or W. A D gene is named only where the DNA matches it firmly. The size field is filled for only some rows; it gives once, few, many or a size class.

V gene,D gene,clone size,J gene,CDR3 DNA,CDR3 protein
TRBV25-1,NA,NA,TRBJ1-2,TGTGCCAGCCGTCCGGGATGGGCTCTCTATGGCTACACCTTC,CASRPGWALYGYTF
TRBV28,TRBD1,NA,TRBJ2-7,TGTGCCAGCAGATCGACAGGGGGGTTTTACGAGCAGTACTTC,CASRSTGGFYEQYF
TRBV4-3,TRBD2,NA,TRBJ2-2,TGCGCCAGCAGCCCCGGGACTAGCGTCAACACCGGGGAGCTGTTTTTT,CASSPGTSVNTGELFF
TRBV9,TRBD1,NA,TRBJ1-1,TGTGCCAGCAGCGTAGGGTCCTTCTTACAGGGGGTAGGCACTGAAGCTTTCTTT,CASSVGSFLQGVGTEAFF
TRBV6-1,NA,few,TRBJ2-5,TGTGCCAGCAGTGAAGGGACAGCCGGTGGGACCCAGTACTTC,CASSEGTAGGTQYF
TRBV29-1,NA,NA,TRBJ2-3,TGCAGCGTTGAAGAGGGAGCTGGGTCGGCAGATACGCAGTATTTT,CSVEEGAGSADTQYF
TRBV18,TRBD1,NA,TRBJ1-2,TGTGCCAGCTCACCAATAGGGACAGAAGTGGGCTATGGCTACACCTTC,CASSPIGTEVGYGYTF
TRBV5-4,NA,NA,TRBJ1-1,TGTGCCAGCAGTCATTTTGGGGGGTACACTGAAGCTTTCTTT,CASSHFGGYTEAFF
TRBV25-1,NA,NA,TRBJ2-1,TGTGCCAGCAGTGAATTAGTGCGGTCCGGCCCTCGCAATGAGCAGTTCTTC,CASSELVRSGPRNEQFF
TRBV18,TRBD2,NA,TRBJ2-3,TGTGCCAGCTCACCACCCACTAGCGGGAGAGATACGCAGTATTTT,CASSPPTSGRDTQYF
TRBV7-9,NA,NA,TRBJ1-1,TGTGCCAGCAGCTTAGACACCATATTTGAAGCTTTCTTT,CASSLDTIFEAFF
TRBV19,TRBD1,once,TRBJ2-7,TGTGCCAGTAGTCTAACTCCGGGACAGGTCGAGCAGTACTTC,CASSLTPGQVEQYF
TRBV28,NA,NA,TRBJ2-1,TGTGCCAGCAGTTTTGTAGCAGACAATGAGCAGTTCTTC,CASSFVADNEQFF
TRBV7-9,NA,few,TRBJ1-1,TGTGCCAGCAGCTTAGAGCAAGGAGGATCGACTGAAGCTTTCTTT,CASSLEQGGSTEAFF
TRBV2,NA,NA,TRBJ1-2,TGTGCCAGCAGTGCACAGAACTATGGCTACACCTTC,CASSAQNYGYTF
TRBV7-6,NA,NA,TRBJ2-1,TGTGCCAGCAGCCCAGGGCTCAGGGCCTACAATGAGCAGTTCTTC,CASSPGLRAYNEQFF
TRBV10-3,NA,NA,TRBJ2-7,TGTGCCACCCAACGTGGGGGGGCTTTCTACGAGCAGTACTTC,CATQRGGAFYEQYF
TRBV4-3,TRBD1,NA,TRBJ2-3,TGCGCCAGCAGCCAATGGACAGGGGGGGCAGATACGCAGTATTTT,CASSQWTGGADTQYF
TRBV27,TRBD1,NA,TRBJ1-1,TGTGCCAGCAGTGCGGGGACAGCTCTGAACACTGAAGCTTTCTTT,CASSAGTALNTEAFF
TRBV10-3,NA,NA,TRBJ1-6,TGTGCCATCAGTGTTGCCGGTATTAATTCACCCCTCCACTTT,CAISVAGINSPLHF
TRBV11-2,NA,NA,TRBJ2-5,TGTGCCAGCAGCCAGGGGCGCCTCCAAGAGACCCAGTACTTC,CASSQGRLQETQYF
TRBV27,NA,NA,TRBJ2-3,TGTGCCAGCAGCACCCCGCGGGGGCCATATAGCACAGATACGCAGTATTTT,CASSTPRGPYSTDTQYF